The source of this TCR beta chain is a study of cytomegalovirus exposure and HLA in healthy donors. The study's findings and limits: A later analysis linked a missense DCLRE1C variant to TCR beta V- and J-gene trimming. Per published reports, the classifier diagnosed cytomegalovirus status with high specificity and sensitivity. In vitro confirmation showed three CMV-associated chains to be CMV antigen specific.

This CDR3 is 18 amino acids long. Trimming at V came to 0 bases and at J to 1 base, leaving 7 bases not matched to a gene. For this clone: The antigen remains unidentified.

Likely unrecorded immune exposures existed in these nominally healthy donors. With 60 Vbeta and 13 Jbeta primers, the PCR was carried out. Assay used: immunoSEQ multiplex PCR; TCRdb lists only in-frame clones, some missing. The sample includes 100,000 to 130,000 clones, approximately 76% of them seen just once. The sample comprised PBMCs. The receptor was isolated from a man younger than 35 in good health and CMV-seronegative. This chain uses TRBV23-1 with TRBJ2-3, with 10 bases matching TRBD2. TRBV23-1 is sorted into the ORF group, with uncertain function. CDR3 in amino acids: CASSQSSGGTRGTDTQYF. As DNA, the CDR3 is TGCGCCAGCAGTCAATCTAGCGGGGGGACCCGGGGCACAGATACGCAGTATTTT.